This is a list of T cell receptor beta chains from one sample in a study of T cells after yellow fever vaccination. Via MiXCR, TCRdb re-called the 5' RACE reads, giving one row per CDR3 protein. The sample holds about 250,000 distinct CDR3 sequences, approximately 3.8% seen once. The input for sequencing was PBMCs, taken 15 days after the yellow fever booster vaccination. The receptors originated from a man younger than 30 who received the YFV17D yellow fever vaccine. Each CDR3 is given with its conserved first and last residue. A D gene is named only where the DNA matches it firmly. Some rows mark clone size as missing; the rest say once, few, many or name a class of expanded clone.

>TRBV9|few|TRBD2|TRBJ2-5
CASSPRLAGGPETQYF
TGTGCCAGCAGCCCTCGACTAGCGGGGGGGCCGGAGACCCAGTACTTC
>TRBV7-2|.|TRBD2|TRBJ2-1
CASSRSGTSTFNEQFF
TGTGCCAGCAGCCGCTCCGGGACTAGCACTTTCAATGAGCAGTTCTTC
>TRBV5-1|many|.|TRBJ1-1
CASTDRQGMNTEAFF
TGCGCCAGCACTGATCGGCAGGGGATGAACACTGAAGCTTTCTTT
>TRBV20-1|many|.|TRBJ1-2
CSAWDVSYTF
TGCAGTGCCTGGGACGTATCCTACACCTTC
>TRBV5-6|many|.|TRBJ2-5
CASSLRLQNQETQYF
TGTGCCAGCAGCTTGCGACTACAAAACCAAGAGACCCAGTACTTC
>TRBV5-1|many|TRBD2|TRBJ2-3
CASADGTSGYTDTQYF
TGCGCCAGCGCGGACGGGACTAGCGGATACACAGATACGCAGTATTTT
>TRBV3-1|many|.|TRBJ2-2
CASSAMGLKNTGELFF
TGTGCCAGCAGCGCTATGGGACTTAAGAACACCGGGGAGCTGTTTTTT
>TRBV7-3|many|.|TRBJ2-2
CASTPGRTGELFF
TGTGCCAGCACCCCGGGGAGGACCGGGGAGCTGTTTTTT
>TRBV5-1|many|.|TRBJ2-3
CASQRRVGGSTDTQYF
TGCGCCAGCCAACGGCGCGTCGGGGGCAGCACAGATACGCAGTATTTT
>TRBV18|many|TRBD1|TRBJ1-5
CASSRDETGVNQPQHF
TGTGCCAGCTCACGGGACGAGACAGGGGTCAATCAGCCCCAGCATTTT
>TRBV10-3|many|.|TRBJ1-1
CAISFWRGRNTEAFF
TGTGCCATCAGTTTTTGGCGAGGGAGGAACACTGAAGCTTTCTTT
>TRBV6-5|many|.|TRBJ1-2
CASSYLGGGYTF
TGTGCCAGCAGTTACCTGGGGGGTGGCTACACCTTC
>TRBV5-1|many|.|TRBJ1-4
CASSPYKGTGNEKLFF
TGCGCCAGCAGCCCCTACAAAGGGACGGGGAATGAAAAACTGTTTTTT
>TRBV5-1|many|TRBD2|TRBJ2-2
CASSTGLAAGELFF
TGCGCCAGCAGCACGGGACTAGCTGCCGGGGAGCTGTTTTTT
>TRBV12-3/TRBV12-4|many|.|TRBJ2-7
CASSPGNHIYEQYF
TGTGCCAGCAGTCCGGGGAACCACATCTACGAGCAGTACTTC
>TRBV30|few|.|TRBJ1-2
CAWNVGAGAAGYTF
TGTGCCTGGAACGTCGGGGCAGGGGCGGCTGGCTACACCTTC
>TRBV6-2/TRBV6-3|many|TRBD2|TRBJ2-3
CASTGTKHYTQYF
TGTGCCAGCACGGGGACTAAGCACTATACGCAGTATTTT
>TRBV7-9|many|TRBD2|TRBJ2-3
CATPGLAATDTQYF
TGTGCCACCCCGGGACTAGCGGCCACAGATACGCAGTATTTT
>TRBV7-3|many|TRBD2|TRBJ2-3
CASSLMGGGASDTQYF
TGTGCCAGCAGCTTAATGGGCGGGGGGGCATCAGATACGCAGTATTTT
>TRBV11-2|many|TRBD1|TRBJ1-2
CASSSNRGLNYGYTF
TGTGCCAGCAGCTCCAACAGGGGGCTAAACTATGGCTACACCTTC
>TRBV6-5|many|.|TRBJ2-1
CASNLGTGPYNEQFF
TGTGCCAGCAATCTGGGAACGGGGCCCTACAATGAGCAGTTCTTC
>TRBV20-1|many|.|TRBJ2-7
CSAWKGGAFDEQYF
TGCAGTGCTTGGAAAGGGGGGGCGTTCGACGAGCAGTACTTC